Below are 27 T cell receptor beta chains sequenced from a single sample in a study of blood T cell repertoires in COVID-19 (dated by TCRdb to about 2020). Receptors were amplified or captured by the immunoSEQ multiplex PCR assay. TCRdb took over this immuneACCESS table, retaining in-frame rearrangements with V and J assigned. Such tables are incomplete; in checked studies, under half of the missing clones stem from an unresolved V gene, and the remainder is unexplained. The table for this sample lists 200,000 to 300,000 clones; around 87% of them were counted only once. Of the sample, 2% to 3% is held by the ten largest clones. The sample was peripheral blood. These receptors originate from a woman between 50 and 59 years old with acute or convalescent COVID-19.

This chain connects TRBV5-4 to TRBJ2-1, with D possibly TRBD2 on 5 matching bases. The CDR3 is made up of 13 amino acids. Germline V gene lookup returns CDR1 SGHNT and CDR2 YYREEE (reference sequence). The V end lost 2 bases, the J end lost 7 bases, and 10 bases lay between the germline ends. CDR3 nucleotide sequence: TGTGCCAGCAGCTTTGGCGGGCGGAATGAGCAGTTCTTC. It translates to CASSFGGRNEQFF.

This chain joins TRBV27 and TRBJ2-7, with 10 nucleotides matching TRBD2. The CDR3 covers 17 residues. The V segment lost 1 base and the J segment 2 bases; nucleotides outside the gene matches: 8. Germline assignment: CDR1 MNHEY and CDR2 SMNVEV (reference sequence). The CDR3 sequence is CASSLYAGTSDTYEQYF. The CDR3 nucleotides read TGTGCCAGCAGTTTATATGCCGGGACTAGCGATACCTACGAGCAGTACTTC.

This clone was detected a few times. The CDR3 loop is CASSLRGGAGTGELFF. The CDR3 nucleotides read TGTGCCAGCAGTTTACGAGGGGGCGCGGGAACCGGGGAGCTGTTTTTT. The rearrangement links TRBV27 to TRBJ2-2; D is perhaps TRBD1 (7 bases). The CDR3 length is 16 residues. The V gene's germline CDR1 is MNHEY and CDR2 SMNVEV (reference sequence). V shed 2 bases and J shed 5 bases, with 15 bases lying between them.

This chain uses TRBV28 with TRBJ1-2; no reliable D call. This CDR3 is 13 amino acids long. V dropped 6 bases and J dropped 3 bases, with 11 bases sitting between them. Germline lookup yields CDR1 MDHEN and CDR2 SYDVKM. The CDR3 loop reads CASRYTFDYGYTF. The CDR3 nucleotides are TGTGCCAGCAGATATACATTCGACTATGGCTACACCTTC.

The chain carries TRBV30 and TRBJ1-6; the match to TRBD1 covers 9 bases. V shed 3 bases and J 9 bases; nucleotides not matched to a gene: 3. The germline gives CDR1 GTSNPN, CDR2 SVGIG (reference sequence). The CDR3 loop spans 13 amino acids. The CDR3 sequence is CAWRGTGSSPLHF. The CDR3, as DNA: TGTGCCTGGAGAGGGACAGGGAGTTCACCCCTCCACTTT. The full variable domain, rest sourced from reference TRBV30 and TRBJ1-6, is SQTIHQWPATLVQPVGSPLSLECTVEGTSNPNLYWYRQAAGRGLQLLFYSVGIGQISSEVPQNLSASRPQDRQFILSSKKLLLSDSGFYLCAWRGTGSSPLHFGNGTRLTVT.

This chain connects TRBV6-1 to TRBJ2-3; 10 bases match TRBD1. Germline trimming cut 1 base from V and 3 bases from J; bases unmatched to any gene: 13. Germline V lookup: CDR1 MNHNS, CDR2 SASEGT. CDR3 length: 19 amino acids. CDR3 sequence reads: CASSEGGTGVIFSTDTQYF. CDR3 bases: TGTGCCAGCAGTGAAGGAGGGACAGGGGTGATCTTTAGTACAGATACGCAGTATTTT.

The chain combines TRBV5-6 with TRBJ1-4; 7 bases are shared with TRBD1. Per the germline V gene, CDR1 is SGHDT and CDR2 is YYEEEE. The trim removed 1 base at V and 7 bases at J, leaving 13 bases unmatched. This CDR3 contains 17 residues. The CDR3 protein is CASSLRLSRDSREKLFF. The CDR3, as DNA: TGTGCCAGCAGCTTGAGACTTTCCCGGGACAGCCGTGAAAAACTGTTTTTT.

This chain joins TRBV2 and TRBJ2-7; 8 nucleotides align to TRBD2. Germline-derived CDR1 and CDR2 are SNHLY and FYNNEI. Unmatched junction bases numbered 8, after V lost 4 bases and J lost 6 bases. The CDR3 has 14 amino acids. CDR3 region: CASSADGGAFEQYF. The CDR3 DNA reads TGTGCCAGCAGTGCGGACGGGGGGGCCTTCGAGCAGTACTTC. The variable domain in full, completed from reference TRBV2 and TRBJ2-7, reads EPEVTQTPSHQVTQMGQEVILRCVPISNHLYFYWYRQILGQKVEFLVSFYNNEISEKSEIFDDQFSVERPDGSNFTLKIRSTKLEDSAMYFCASSADGGAFEQYFGPGTRLTVT.

The chain combines TRBV7-9 with TRBJ1-1, with D unresolved. Looked up from germline, CDR1 is SEHNR and CDR2 is FQNEAQ (reference sequence). The V end lost 3 bases, the J end lost 2 bases, and 7 bases lay between the germline ends. The CDR3 totals 13 residues. In DNA form, the CDR3 reads TGTGCCAGCAGCTTGACTGGAAACACTGAAGCTTTCTTT. Its translation: CASSLTGNTEAFF. Using reference TRBV7-9 and TRBJ1-1 for the parts outside the CDR3, the full variable domain is DTGVSQNPRHKITKRGQNVTFRCDPISEHNRLYWYRQTLGQGPEFLTYFQNEAQLEKSRLLSDRFSAERPKGSFSTLEIQRTEQGDSAMYLCASSLTGNTEAFFGQGTRLTVV.

This chain connects TRBV3-1 (or the pseudogene TRBV3-2) to TRBJ2-7; TRBD2 aligns across 8 bases. CDR1 is LGHDT and CDR2 is YNNKEL in the germline V gene (reference sequence). V lost 4 bases to trimming and J lost 3 bases; unmatched junction nucleotides: 8. The CDR3 is made up of 15 amino acids. CDR3 loop: CASSRGAGGNYEQYF. DNA of the CDR3: TGTGCCAGCAGCCGGGGGGCGGGAGGTAACTACGAGCAGTACTTC.

This clone was recorded a few times. The CDR3 sequence: CASREQGRGYTF. CDR3 DNA sequence: TGTGCCAGCAGGGAACAGGGGAGAGGCTACACCTTC. The chain joins TRBV28 to TRBJ1-2; TRBD1 matches at 7 bases. Per germline, CDR1 MDHEN and CDR2 SYDVKM. CDR3 length: 12 residues. V dropped 6 bases and J dropped 8; count of bases not matched to a gene: 6.

The CDR3 DNA reads TGTGCCAGCAACCCACAGGGTGTCTACAATGAGCAGTTCTTC. Its translation is CASNPQGVYNEQFF. V usage is TRBV9 and J usage is TRBJ2-1, with D tentatively TRBD1 (6 bases). Trimming took off 6 bases at V and 3 bases at J, with 13 bases between the two ends. The CDR3 has 14 amino acids. The germline gives CDR1 SGDLS, CDR2 YYNGEE.

For the CDR3, the DNA is TGTGCCTGCTTGGACTCAAGCTCCTACGAGCAGTACTTC. Protein sequence: CACLDSSSYEQYF. The genes are TRBV7-2 and TRBJ2-7; D possibly corresponds to TRBD2 (5 bases). Germline V lookup: CDR1 SGHTA, CDR2 FQGNSA. Trimming shortened V by 11 bases and J by 0 bases, and 14 bases separated the two germline ends. The CDR3 extends over 13 amino acids.

The chain couples TRBV14 to TRBJ2-3, with 13 bases aligning to TRBD2. Germline V CDR1 and CDR2: SGHDN, FVKESK. This CDR3 is built from 21 residues. V shed 3 bases, J shed 4 bases, and the junction held 19 bases outside the gene matches. The CDR3 DNA is TGTGCCAGCAGCCAGATCGTAAAAGGACTAGCGGGAGCTGTCGTCGCAGATACGCAGTATTTT. It encodes CASSQIVKGLAGAVVADTQYF. Full variable domain (rest looked up from reference TRBV14 and TRBJ2-3): EAGVTQFPSHSVIEKGQTVTLRCDPISGHDNLYWYRRVMGKEIKFLLHFVKESKQDESGMPNNRFLAERTGGTYSTLKVQPAELEDSGVYFCASSQIVKGLAGAVVADTQYFGPGTRLTVL.

V gene TRBV9 combines with J gene TRBJ1-4, with TRBD1 identical over 7 bases. The J segment lost 4 bases and the V segment lost 5 bases, leaving 8 bases of the junction unmatched. The CDR3 is made up of 15 amino acids. The germline V gene encodes CDR1 SGDLS and CDR2 YYNGEE. The CDR3 region is CASSPLGTVNEKLFF. As DNA, the CDR3 is TGTGCCAGCAGTCCTCTCGGGACAGTTAATGAAAAACTGTTTTTT.

This clone showed up just once. The same CDR3 is also encoded by other DNA sequences in this sample. The chain recombines TRBV7-2 with TRBJ2-5; TRBD1 aligns across 10 bases. Trimming removed 5 bases from V and 2 bases from J; junction bases left unmatched: 2. Per the germline V gene, CDR1 is SGHTA and CDR2 is FQGNSA. The CDR3 has 14 amino acids. CDR3 nucleotides: TGTGCCAGCAGCCGGGACAGGGGTCAAGAGACCCAGTACTTC. It codes for CASSRDRGQETQYF.

This clone was observed once. The rearrangement links TRBV6-5 to TRBJ2-7, with 8 bases fitting TRBD1. V trimming: 5 bases; J trimming: 2 bases; junction bases outside the gene matches: 8. This CDR3 contains 15 residues. Germline values: CDR1 MNHEY, CDR2 SVGAGI. CDR3 sequence reads: CASSRTGGPTYEQYF. CDR3 DNA sequence: TGTGCCAGCAGTAGAACAGGGGGTCCCACCTACGAGCAGTACTTC.

This sequence joins TRBV7-3 and TRBJ2-2; maybe TRBD1 (6 bases). The V gene's germline CDR1 is SGHTA and CDR2 FQGTGA. Trimming cost V 2 bases and J 4 bases, with 8 bases left between them. This CDR3 spans 14 amino acids. CDR3 in amino acids: CASSLGQFTGELFF. CDR3 in DNA: TGTGCCAGCAGCTTAGGACAGTTCACCGGGGAGCTGTTTTTT.

The V and J genes are TRBV9 and TRBJ1-2, with unresolved D. V was shortened by 4 bases and J by 8 bases, with 9 bases between the two germline ends. Germline loops: CDR1 SGDLS, CDR2 YYNGEE. The CDR3 loop spans 11 amino acids. The CDR3 sequence is CASSSLGGYTF. The DNA of the CDR3 is TGTGCCAGCAGCTCCTTGGGCGGCTACACCTTC.

The CDR3 region is CASKLAGGIGQFF. The DNA of the CDR3 is TGTGCCAGTAAGCTAGCGGGAGGTATCGGGCAGTTCTTC. V gene TRBV19 combines with J gene TRBJ2-1; 11 nucleotides align to TRBD2. Unmatched junction bases numbered 8, after V lost 7 bases and J lost 12 bases. Germline V lookup: CDR1 LNHDA, CDR2 SQIVND (reference sequence). The CDR3 is 13 residues long.

This clone occurred a few times. V usage is TRBV19 and J usage is TRBJ1-2, with D hard to call. Per germline, CDR1 LNHDA and CDR2 SQIVND (reference sequence). The germline V and J ends were trimmed by 2 bases and 4 bases, with 8 bases remaining between them. The CDR3 loop spans 13 amino acids. CDR3 bases: TGTGCCAGTAGTATAAATTTCGGCTATGGCTACACCTTC. Protein: CASSINFGYGYTF.

This clone was picked up a small number of times. The rearrangement uses TRBV9 and TRBJ1-2; 7 bases align to TRBD1. CDR1 is SGDLS and CDR2 is YYNGEE in the germline V gene. After removal of 4 bases from V and 1 base from J, the junction contained 4 bases not matched to a gene. The CDR3 loop spans 14 amino acids. The CDR3 sequence: CASSPDRSNYGYTF. CDR3 in DNA: TGTGCCAGCAGCCCGGACAGGAGTAACTATGGCTACACCTTC.

J is TRBJ2-7 and V is TRBV7-3; TRBD1 matches 7 bases. Looked up from germline, CDR1 is SGHTA and CDR2 is FQGTGA. J lost 6 bases, V lost 5 bases, and 4 bases had no gene match. The CDR3 runs to 12 residues. CDR3 bases: TGTGCCAGCAGCCTAAACAGGGGCGAGCAGTACTTC. Its translation: CASSLNRGEQYF.

V is TRBV19 and J is TRBJ1-2; 9 bases map to TRBD1. The CDR3 spans 15 residues. Germline CDR1 reads LNHDA; CDR2 reads SQIVND (reference sequence). V trimming: 11 bases; J trimming: 4 bases; junction bases outside the gene matches: 14. The CDR3 DNA reads as TGTGCCGTAAAAAATCCGGGACAGGGAATCTATGGCTACACCTTC. Protein sequence: CAVKNPGQGIYGYTF.

V and J are TRBV6-6 and TRBJ2-1; 7 bases fit TRBD1. The CDR3 has 14 residues. The V and J ends lost 5 bases and 2 bases, in that order; junction bases with no gene match: 3. Looked up from germline, CDR1 is MNHNY and CDR2 is SVGAGI (reference sequence). Here the CDR3 DNA reads TGTGCCAGCAGTCAGCAGGGGGCCTACAATGAGCAGTTCTTC. Amino acid sequence: CASSQQGAYNEQFF.

V is TRBV5-6 and J is TRBJ2-7, with 10 bases that match TRBD2. The CDR3 runs to 17 residues. J gave up 3 bases and V 1 base, and 10 bases lay outside the gene matches. CDR1 is SGHDT and CDR2 is YYEEEE in the germline V gene. The CDR3 is CASSLRTSGHYYYEQYF. The CDR3 DNA follows: TGTGCCAGCAGCTTGAGGACTAGCGGACACTATTACTACGAGCAGTACTTC. The whole variable domain, filled in from reference TRBV5-6 and TRBJ2-7, reads DAGVTQSPTHLIKTRGQQVTLRCSPKSGHDTVSWYQQALGQGPQFIFQYYEEEERQRGNFPDRFSGHQFPNYSSELNVNALLLGDSALYLCASSLRTSGHYYYEQYFGPGTRLTVT.

The J gene is TRBJ2-5, the V gene TRBV9; no clear D gene. The CDR3 spans 15 residues. Trimming shortened V by 0 bases and J by 2 bases, and 11 bases separated the two germline ends. Looked up from germline, CDR1 is SGDLS and CDR2 is YYNGEE. This CDR3 reads CASSVAPQWQETQYF. The CDR3 DNA sequence: TGTGCCAGCAGCGTAGCTCCGCAGTGGCAAGAGACCCAGTACTTC.